This T cell receptor (beta chain) stems from a study of cytomegalovirus exposure and HLA in healthy donors. Concerning this clone itself: Relative to the germline gene, one junction end is altered; a read error may explain this.

Researchers ran the PCR with 60 Vbeta and 13 Jbeta primers. Libraries were prepared by immunoSEQ multiplex PCR; TCRdb keeps only in-frame clonotypes and omits some of them. Among roughly 250,000 clones listed, 84% were seen once. The CDR3 runs to 16 residues. Germline CDR1 is LGHNT and CDR2 is FRNRAP. This receptor was taken from a woman aged 40-49 years in good health and CMV-seropositive. The rearrangement uses TRBV12-5 and TRBJ2-4; TRBD1 is a possible D gene (5 bases). Sequencing was carried out using PBMCs. The CDR3 DNA reads as TGTGCTAGTGACCTCGGAAAGGGGCAAGCCAAAAACAGTCAGTACTTC. As protein: CASDLGKGQAKNSQYF.